The clone carrying this T cell receptor (beta chain) was detected many times. Its antigen is not known. Together with a sample-barcoded 5' primer, a J-beta primer mix was included in a second PCR lasting roughly 6 to 12 cycles. Each CDR3 protein gets one entry after TCRdb re-called the 5' RACE reads with MiXCR. Of approximately 800,000 distinct CDR3 sequences listed, roughly 35% are singletons. This entry belongs to a study of blood T cells in healthy people across ages. The wider study: With template switching, about one barcoded beta molecule was captured per two T cells. The study's findings and limits: Leaving the PBMCs unsorted stopped any conclusive comparison of naive versus antigen-experienced cells. Estimates drawn from one million T cells were deemed to understate diversity.

Trimming cost V 6 bases and J 7 bases, with 15 bases left between them. CDR3 length: 13 residues. Total RNA extraction produced at least 6 micrograms (per sample) for the study. This TCR was recovered from a man between 18 and 29 years old in good health. The material sequenced was blood. The V and J genes are TRBV12-3 or TRBV12-4 and TRBJ1-2; D is uncertain. This CDR3 is CASRAGKTAGYTF. The CDR3 DNA reads as TGTGCCAGCAGAGCTGGAAAGACCGCTGGCTACACCTTC.